The source of this T cell receptor beta chain is a study of radiotherapy plus CTLA-4 blockade in lung cancer. Overall study findings and caveats: Reported findings show early blood T cell clone dynamics, with interferon-beta, best predicted response.

Of note for this clone: Its antigen is undetermined.

The V and J ends lost 3 bases and 6 bases respectively, with 12 bases between them. CDR3 length: 15 amino acids. CDR1 and CDR2 from the germline V gene are MRHNA and SNTAGT. This table comes from immunoSEQ multiplex PCR, and its TCRdb copy is limited to in-frame clones, with some not included. The table has over 80,000 clones, about four fifths seen once. The V gene is TRBV6-4, the J gene TRBJ1-6, with D possibly matching TRBD1 (6 bases). This clonotype originated in a human donor with non-small cell lung cancer who had stable disease on radiotherapy plus ipilimumab. Specimen: peripheral blood, collected from a patient treated with radiotherapy plus ipilimumab. CDR3 sequence: CASSEGQSFNSPLHF. CDR3 coding DNA: TGTGCCAGCAGTGAAGGACAGAGTTTTAATTCACCCCTCCACTTT.